This T cell receptor beta chain was captured by sequencing in a study of cytomegalovirus exposure and HLA in healthy donors. Study-wide results and limits: The investigators catalogued 150 to 200 TCR beta chains as cytomegalovirus-associated. Analyses of presence/absence relied on an assumption of roughly uniform sequencing depth across donors.

This PCR relied on a set of 60 Vbeta primers and 13 Jbeta primers. Libraries were prepared by immunoSEQ multiplex PCR; TCRdb keeps only in-frame clonotypes and omits some of them. This table holds 100,000 to 150,000 clones. Germline assignment: CDR1 GTSNPN and CDR2 SVGIG (reference sequence). CDR3 length: 13 residues. V was cut by 7 bases and J by 8 bases, with 20 bases left in between. For this clone: The antigen is undetermined.

Sequencing used PBMCs. This clonotype originated in a woman in her thirties or forties in good health and CMV-seropositive. The chain employs TRBV30 and TRBJ1-2, with D possibly TRBD1 on 6 matching bases. The CDR3 spells CAYVNRAAGGYTF. The DNA for the CDR3 is TGTGCCTACGTGAACAGGGCCGCAGGAGGCTACACCTTC.